This is a list of T cell receptor beta chains from one sample in a study of blood T cell repertoires in COVID-19. Profiling relied on immunoSEQ multiplex PCR, and the TCRdb table lists in-frame clones only, not all of them. The repertoire holds roughly 570,000 clones, with around nine tenths as singletons. The sample comprised peripheral blood. These receptors all come from a woman aged 45-59 years with COVID-19, enrolled during active disease. The CDR3 runs from the conserved cysteine through the conserved F or W. Size values are once, few and many counts, or a class for expanded clones, and some rows have none.

>TRBJ1-3|TRBV6-1|NA|13
CASSEGRVNTIYF
>TRBJ2-6|TRBV6-6|NA|15
CASSLGDPGANVLTF
>TRBJ2-3|TRBV24-1|NA|14
CATSDETGTDTQYF
>TRBJ2-2|TRBV6-5|NA|15
CASSKTPATGGELFF
>TRBJ1-2|TRBV5-1|once|16
CASSLVLGTGDEGYTF
>TRBJ1-5|TRBV5-1|NA|14
CASSLEGGNQPQHF
>TRBJ1-1|TRBV29-1|NA|13
CSVPDRVNTEAFF
>TRBJ2-3|TRBV19|NA|17
CASSDLRTISLSSTQYF
>TRBJ2-7|TRBV5-1|once|15
CASSLERGTPYEQYF
>TRBJ2-5|TRBV24-1|NA|13
CATAGGSKETQYF
>TRBJ2-7|TRBV11-2|NA|15
CASSLDRARSYEQYF
>TRBJ1-5|TRBV3-1/TRBV3-2|NA|14
CASSPQHSNQPQHF
>TRBJ1-1|TRBV28|few|12
CASRTGNTEAFF
>TRBJ1-5|TRBV2|NA|15
CASSGTVNSNQPQHF
>TRBJ1-1|TRBV5-4|once|15
CASSKRHEANTEAFF
>TRBJ2-7|TRBV3-1/TRBV3-2|once|16
CASSHRGMGSSYEQYF
>TRBJ2-1|TRBV7-2|NA|15
CASSQQGASRNEQFF
>TRBJ1-1|TRBV18|NA|15
CASSPRQGARNEAFF
>TRBJ1-5|TRBV6-5|NA|15
CASSYSGGNRQPQHF
>TRBJ2-1|TRBV2|NA|13
CASSGGRTSEQFF
>TRBJ1-2|TRBV30|NA|14
CAWSVEGSYGGYTF
>TRBJ2-7|TRBV5-5|NA|15
CASSLGRGPSYEQYF
>TRBJ1-6|TRBV2|NA|13
CASSGQDVKALHF
>TRBJ1-3|TRBV7-9|NA|15
CASSFPGTSGNTIYF
>TRBJ2-3|TRBV6-2/TRBV6-3|NA|15
CASSEQGVPTDTQYF
>TRBJ2-7|TRBV20-1|NA|14
CSASGTSVSYEQYF
>TRBJ1-4|TRBV5-1|NA|16
CASSLQGAQANEKLFF
>TRBJ2-1|TRBV19|once|13
CASSTRQGVEQFF
>TRBJ1-5|TRBV6-1|NA|18
CASSEERQGALEDQPQHF
>TRBJ2-2|TRBV7-9|few|13
CASQKSGYGELFF
>TRBJ1-2|TRBV6-5|once|15
CASSSLGAPNYGYTF
>TRBJ2-2|TRBV25-1|NA|13
CASSYGDTGELFF
>TRBJ2-3|TRBV7-2|NA|15
CASSLAGLYTDTQYF
>TRBJ1-2|TRBV6-2/TRBV6-3|NA|15
CASSYSTRQGYGYTF
>TRBJ1-1|TRBV6-6|once|14
CASSYRQANTEAFF
>TRBJ1-6|TRBV30|NA|18
CAWRSGTRGGIIRSPLHF
>TRBJ2-5|TRBV18|NA|14
CASSQGQGDETQYF
>TRBJ1-1|TRBV7-6|once|15
CASSFLQDLDTEAFF
>TRBJ1-2|TRBV2|few|14
CASWTAEGGYGYTF
>TRBJ1-3|TRBV18|NA|15
CASSPPGFSGDTIYF
>TRBJ1-3|TRBV28|once|13
CATGGVSGNTIYF
>TRBJ1-1|TRBV5-6|once|12
CASSPTGYEAFF
>TRBJ2-7|TRBV6-1|NA|14
CASSEDGPSYEQYF
>TRBJ2-3|TRBV4-1|NA|15
CASSPLQGASDTQYF
>TRBJ2-1|TRBV4-1|NA|16
CASSPRRGGVNNEQFF
>TRBJ2-2|TRBV19|once|12
CASTGDTGELFF
>TRBJ2-7|TRBV6-2/TRBV6-3|NA|16
CASSYRRERGRYEQYF
>TRBJ2-5|TRBV5-4|NA|17
CASSSIAGGLSGETQYF